Following are 26 T cell receptor beta chains from one sample sequenced in a study of T cell clonotyping in hematopoietic cell transplantation. TCRdb's table, derived via immunoSEQ multiplex PCR, lists solely in-frame clones and lacks some. The repertoire includes about 4,800 clones, roughly 19% of them detected once, and around 20% sits in the top ten. The starting material was PBMCs, obtained 180 days after allogeneic stem cell transplant. The receptors derive from a young adult male patient who had an allogeneic stem cell transplant, so the T cells may come from the graft donor. Some clones in this sample may be carry-over from other donors' samples.

This chain joins TRBV25-1 and TRBJ2-3; TRBD2 aligns across 9 bases. The junction had 5 bases not matched to a gene; V was cut back by 4 bases and J by 0 bases. Germline lookup yields CDR1 MGHDK and CDR2 SYGVNS. This CDR3 is 16 amino acids long. CDR3 region: CASSGPTSGSTDTQYF. In DNA form, the CDR3 reads TGTGCCAGCAGTGGCCCCACTAGCGGGAGCACAGATACGCAGTATTTT.

The chain employs TRBV9 and TRBJ1-1, with no clear D. The V end lost 4 bases, the J end lost 1 base, and 2 bases lay between the germline ends. The CDR3 loop spans 11 amino acids. The germline gives CDR1 SGDLS, CDR2 YYNGEE. The CDR3 reads CASSPNTEAFF. In DNA form, the CDR3 reads TGTGCCAGCAGCCCGAACACTGAAGCTTTCTTT.

This clone was observed a few times. The chain is built from TRBV5-1 and TRBJ2-7, with TRBD1 matching 9 bases. Trimming at V came to 4 bases and at J to 7 bases, leaving 15 bases not matched to a gene. The CDR3 has 16 residues. CDR1 and CDR2 (germline): SGHRS, YFSETQ. CDR3 region: CASSTQPGQGNGEQYF. In DNA, the CDR3 is TGCGCCAGCAGCACCCAACCGGGACAGGGAAACGGGGAGCAGTACTTC. The full variable domain, its missing parts supplied by reference TRBV5-1 and TRBJ2-7, is KAGVTQTPRYLIKTRGQQVTLSCSPISGHRSVSWYQQTPGQGLQFLFEYFSETQRNKGNFPGRFSGRQFSNSRSEMNVSTLELGDSALYLCASSTQPGQGNGEQYFGPGTRLTVT.

This clone was detected only a few times. The chain is built from TRBV7-9 and TRBJ2-5; D perhaps matches TRBD2 (5 bases). Trimming left V 6 bases short and J 4 bases short, with 15 bases between. The germline V gene encodes CDR1 SEHNR and CDR2 FQNEAQ (reference sequence). The CDR3 loop spans 14 amino acids. The CDR3 here is CASSPGHGVETQYF. The CDR3 DNA sequence: TGTGCCAGCAGTCCGGGTCACGGGGTAGAGACCCAGTACTTC.

This sequence joins TRBV4-3 and TRBJ1-1, with 7 bases that match TRBD1. V shed 3 bases, J shed 3 bases, and the junction held 4 bases outside the gene matches. Germline V gene lookup returns CDR1 LGHNA and CDR2 YSLEER. The CDR3 loop spans 14 amino acids. In DNA form, the CDR3 reads TGCGCCAGCAGCCAGCAGGGGGTTTACACTGAAGCTTTCTTT. This sequence encodes CASSQQGVYTEAFF.

V is TRBV30 and J is TRBJ1-1, with TRBD1 as a possible D gene (5 bases). This CDR3 contains 15 residues. Germline V gene data show CDR1 as GTSNPN and CDR2 as SVGIG (reference sequence). V was trimmed by 5 bases and J by 4 bases, leaving 20 bases between them. The CDR3: CAWGTGTLLATEAFF. DNA of the CDR3: TGTGCCTGGGGCACCGGGACGCTACTTGCCACTGAAGCTTTCTTT.

The gene calls are TRBV28 and TRBJ2-6, with D possibly being TRBD2 (8 bases). Germline CDR1 and CDR2: MDHEN and SYDVKM. The CDR3 is 19 amino acids. V gave up 5 bases and J gave up 0 bases, with 20 bases separating them. The CDR3: CASSPREGAPGSGANVLTF. The CDR3 region has the DNA TGTGCCAGCAGTCCCCGGGAGGGGGCGCCGGGCTCTGGGGCCAACGTCCTGACTTTC.

The J gene is TRBJ1-6, the V gene TRBV30, with D maybe TRBD1 (5 bases). Germline-derived CDR1 and CDR2 are GTSNPN and SVGIG (reference sequence). The V and J ends lost 1 base and 11 bases respectively, with 9 bases between them. CDR3 length equals 12 residues. This CDR3 is CAWSEGLAPLHF. DNA of the CDR3: TGTGCCTGGAGTGAGGGACTTGCACCCCTCCACTTT.

The rearrangement uses TRBV6-5 and TRBJ2-2; D may correspond to TRBD1 or TRBD2 (5 bases each). The V and J ends lost 4 bases and 6 bases respectively, with 9 bases between them. This CDR3 spans 13 amino acids. CDR1 and CDR2 from the germline V gene are MNHEY and SVGAGI. Here the CDR3 reads CASSSGGSGELFF. The CDR3 nucleotides are TGTGCCAGCAGTTCTGGGGGTTCCGGGGAGCTGTTTTTT.

V usage is TRBV6-5 and J usage is TRBJ2-7; 10 bases are a match to TRBD2. V lost 2 bases, J lost 2 bases, and 0 bases stayed unmatched. The germline gives CDR1 MNHEY, CDR2 SVGAGI. CDR3 size: 14 residues. This CDR3 reads CASSYGLAAYEQYF. CDR3 DNA: TGTGCCAGCAGTTACGGACTAGCGGCCTACGAGCAGTACTTC.

The rearrangement joins TRBV30 to TRBJ1-1, with 10 bases matching TRBD1. Unmatched junction bases numbered 5, after V lost 3 bases and J lost 7 bases. Per the germline V gene, CDR1 is GTSNPN and CDR2 is SVGIG (reference sequence). The CDR3 runs 13 residues. The DNA of the CDR3 is TGTGCCTGGAGACGACAGGGGGCTGTTGAAGCTTTCTTT. Translating it yields CAWRRQGAVEAFF.

This clone has only a few counts. The chain carries TRBV29-1 and TRBJ2-7, with D possibly TRBD1 on 6 matching bases. Per the germline V gene, CDR1 is SQVTM and CDR2 is ANQGSEA. The CDR3 is made up of 11 amino acids. The V and J ends lost 7 bases and 5 bases respectively, with 12 bases between them. This CDR3 reads CSANNRDEQYF. The DNA for the CDR3 is TGCAGCGCTAACAACAGGGACGAGCAGTACTTC.

This clone was detected a few times. This chain uses TRBV25-1 with TRBJ1-2, with D maybe TRBD1 (6 bases). V was shortened by 0 bases and J by 3 bases, with 14 bases between the two germline ends. Germline assignment: CDR1 MGHDK and CDR2 SYGVNS. This CDR3 has 16 amino acids. Here the CDR3 DNA reads TGTGCCAGCAGTGAATATGAGGGGGGAGTGGACTATGGCTACACCTTC. Encoded protein: CASSEYEGGVDYGYTF.

This clone was observed a few times. The chain links TRBV25-1 to TRBJ1-2, with D perhaps TRBD1 (5 bases). The V gene lost 8 bases and the J gene lost 6 bases, with 13 bases spanning the gap. The CDR3 sequence is 12 residues long. Germline loops: CDR1 MGHDK, CDR2 SYGVNS. DNA for the CDR3: TGTGCCAGCCCCCGGACACGTCATGGCTACACCTTC. Its translation: CASPRTRHGYTF.

This clone was seen only a few times. The rearrangement uses TRBV9 and TRBJ1-6; perhaps TRBD1 as D (5 bases). The CDR3 sequence is 15 residues long. Germline values: CDR1 SGDLS, CDR2 YYNGEE. V gave up 5 bases and J gave up 5 bases, with 14 bases separating them. The CDR3 loop is CASSLEGRDNSPLHF. The CDR3 DNA sequence: TGTGCCAGCAGTCTTGAGGGGAGAGATAATTCACCCCTCCACTTT.

The CDR3 DNA reads as TGTGCCAGCAGAATTAGCGGGGGCTCCGGGGAGCTGTTTTTT. Residues: CASRISGGSGELFF. The genes are TRBV13 and TRBJ2-2; TRBD2 aligns across 9 bases. This CDR3 spans 14 amino acids. Germline loops: CDR1 PRHDT, CDR2 FYEKMQ (reference sequence). The junction had 5 bases not matched to a gene; V was cut back by 6 bases and J by 6 bases. The whole variable domain, filled in from reference TRBV13 and TRBJ2-2, reads AAGVIQSPRHLIKEKRETATLKCYPIPRHDTVYWYQQGPGQDPQFLISFYEKMQSDKGSIPDRFSAQQFSDYHSELNMSSLELGDSALYFCASRISGGSGELFFGEGSRLTVL.

In its sample, this clone is large. The chain joins TRBV30 to TRBJ2-7; D is unclear. V shed 2 bases and J shed 2 bases, with 7 bases lying between them. The CDR3 sequence is 12 residues long. Per the germline V gene, CDR1 is GTSNPN and CDR2 is SVGIG (reference sequence). CDR3 sequence reads: CAWSRSPYEQYF. The CDR3 nucleotides read TGTGCCTGGAGTAGGTCGCCCTACGAGCAGTACTTC.

The V gene is TRBV30, the J gene TRBJ1-5, with 9 bases that match TRBD1. CDR3 length equals 16 residues. The germline V gene encodes CDR1 GTSNPN and CDR2 SVGIG (reference sequence). Losses at the gene ends were 3 bases for V and 4 bases for J; bases not matched to a gene: 10. CDR3: CAWRDTGTGMNQPQHF. CDR3 bases: TGTGCCTGGAGAGATACCGGGACAGGGATGAATCAGCCCCAGCATTTT. Full variable domain (remainder filled in from reference TRBV30 and TRBJ1-5): SQTIHQWPATLVQPVGSPLSLECTVEGTSNPNLYWYRQAAGRGLQLLFYSVGIGQISSEVPQNLSASRPQDRQFILSSKKLLLSDSGFYLCAWRDTGTGMNQPQHFGDGTRLSIL.

The rearrangement uses TRBV25-1 and TRBJ2-1; 12 bases fit TRBD2. CDR3 length: 16 amino acids. Germline CDR1 MGHDK, CDR2 SYGVNS. V lost 3 bases, J lost 2 bases, and 2 bases stayed unmatched. The CDR3 DNA follows: TGTGCCAGCAGTGATTCTAGCGGGAGGGCCTACAATGAGCAGTTCTTC. This gives the protein CASSDSSGRAYNEQFF. The full variable domain, its missing parts supplied by reference TRBV25-1 and TRBJ2-1, is EADIYQTPRYLVIGTGKKITLECSQTMGHDKMYWYQQDPGMELHLIHYSYGVNSTEKGDLSSESTVSRIRTEHFPLTLESARPSHTSQYLCASSDSSGRAYNEQFFGPGTRLTVL.

This clone turned up a few times. The chain joins TRBV4-3 to TRBJ1-1; no reliable D call. V lost 2 bases to trimming and J lost 0 bases, with 13 bases between them. The germline CDR1 and CDR2 sequences are LGHNA and YSLEER. The CDR3 has 16 amino acids. The CDR3 is CASSQSSAGMNTEAFF. The CDR3 DNA is TGCGCCAGCAGCCAAAGTTCGGCGGGTATGAACACTGAAGCTTTCTTT.

The CDR3 nucleotides are TGCAGCGCTAAAGGGCTAGCCGACACCGGGGAGCTGTTTTTT. Translated: CSAKGLADTGELFF. The rearrangement joins TRBV29-1 to TRBJ2-2; a possible D gene is TRBD2 (5 bases). The CDR3 extends over 14 amino acids. The V end was cut by 7 bases, the J end by 3 bases, with 15 bases between. Looked up from germline, CDR1 is SQVTM and CDR2 is ANQGSEA.

The rearrangement uses TRBV30 and TRBJ1-1, with 8 bases matching TRBD1. J was trimmed by 11 bases and V by 4 bases; bases with no gene match: 6. The CDR3 totals 11 residues. The germline V gene encodes CDR1 GTSNPN and CDR2 SVGIG (reference sequence). CDR3 nucleotides: TGTGCCTGGATGGAGGACAGGGCGGCTTTCTTT. It yields the protein CAWMEDRAAFF.

The genes are TRBV30 and TRBJ1-5; TRBD1 is a possible D gene (6 bases). Trimming removed 0 bases from V and 7 bases from J, with 16 bases in between. The CDR3 is 15 amino acids. The germline V gene encodes CDR1 GTSNPN and CDR2 SVGIG (reference sequence). The CDR3 loop is CAWSVRGGAGQPQHF. As DNA, the CDR3 is TGTGCCTGGAGTGTACGGGGGGGCGCGGGGCAGCCCCAGCATTTT.

The CDR3 sequence is CASSAGTGTRGYGYTF. CDR3 DNA: TGTGCCAGCAGTGCCGGGACAGGGACCAGAGGGTATGGCTACACCTTC. The rearrangement uses TRBV25-1 and TRBJ1-2; the match to TRBD1 covers 9 bases. V lost 4 bases to trimming and J lost 5 bases; unmatched junction nucleotides: 11. Per germline, CDR1 MGHDK and CDR2 SYGVNS. The CDR3 is 16 residues long.

The CDR3 DNA sequence: TGTGCCAGTAGTATAGAAGGCCTCGGGGTCCGACCTAACTATGGCTACACCTTC. Amino acid sequence: CASSIEGLGVRPNYGYTF. This chain uses TRBV19 with TRBJ1-2; unclear D gene. The V gene lost 0 bases and the J gene lost 0 bases, with 17 bases spanning the gap. Germline CDR1 is LNHDA and CDR2 is SQIVND (reference sequence). The CDR3 runs 18 residues.

The V gene is TRBV30, the J gene TRBJ2-7, with D possibly TRBD2 on 5 matching bases. V gave up 5 bases and J gave up 0 bases, with 8 bases separating them. Germline V gene data show CDR1 as GTSNPN and CDR2 as SVGIG (reference sequence). The CDR3 spans 12 residues. The CDR3 DNA reads as TGTGCCTGGGGGCGGGCCTCCTACGAGCAGTACTTC. Its protein product is CAWGRASYEQYF.